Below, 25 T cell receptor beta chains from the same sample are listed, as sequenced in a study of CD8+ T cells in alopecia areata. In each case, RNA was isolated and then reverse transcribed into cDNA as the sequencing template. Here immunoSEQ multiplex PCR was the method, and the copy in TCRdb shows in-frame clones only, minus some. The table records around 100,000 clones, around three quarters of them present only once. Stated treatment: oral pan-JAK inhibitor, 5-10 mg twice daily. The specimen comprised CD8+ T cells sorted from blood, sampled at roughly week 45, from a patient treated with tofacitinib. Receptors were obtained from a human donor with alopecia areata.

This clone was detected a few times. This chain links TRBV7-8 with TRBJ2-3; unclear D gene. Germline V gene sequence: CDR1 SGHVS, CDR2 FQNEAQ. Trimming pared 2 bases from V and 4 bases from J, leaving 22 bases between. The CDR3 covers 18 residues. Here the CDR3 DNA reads TGTGCCAGCAGCTTATTGGTCGTCGGGTCCGACCCCCCAGATACGCAGTATTTT. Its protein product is CASSLLVVGSDPPDTQYF.

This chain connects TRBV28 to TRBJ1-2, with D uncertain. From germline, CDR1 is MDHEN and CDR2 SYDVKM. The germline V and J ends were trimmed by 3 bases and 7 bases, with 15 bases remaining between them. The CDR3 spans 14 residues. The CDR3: CASSLVLVGVGYTF. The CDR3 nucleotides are TGTGCCAGCAGTTTGGTCTTGGTCGGGGTTGGCTACACCTTC.

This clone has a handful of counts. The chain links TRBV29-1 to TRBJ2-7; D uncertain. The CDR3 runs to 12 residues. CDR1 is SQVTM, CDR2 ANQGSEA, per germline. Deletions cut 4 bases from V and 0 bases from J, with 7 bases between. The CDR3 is CSVVGISYEQYF. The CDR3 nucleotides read TGCAGCGTTGTGGGGATCTCCTACGAGCAGTACTTC.

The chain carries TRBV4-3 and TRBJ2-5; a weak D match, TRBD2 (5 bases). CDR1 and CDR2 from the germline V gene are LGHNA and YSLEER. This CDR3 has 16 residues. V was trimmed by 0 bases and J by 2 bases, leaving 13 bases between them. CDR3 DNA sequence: TGCGCCAGCAGCCAAGAGGTTCAAGCGGAACAAGAGACCCAGTACTTC. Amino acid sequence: CASSQEVQAEQETQYF.

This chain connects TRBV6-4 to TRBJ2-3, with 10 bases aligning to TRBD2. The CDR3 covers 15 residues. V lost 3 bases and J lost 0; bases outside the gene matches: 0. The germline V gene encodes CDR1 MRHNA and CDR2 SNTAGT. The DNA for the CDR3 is TGTGCCAGCAGTGAGGGACTAGCGAGCACAGATACGCAGTATTTT. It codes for CASSEGLASTDTQYF.

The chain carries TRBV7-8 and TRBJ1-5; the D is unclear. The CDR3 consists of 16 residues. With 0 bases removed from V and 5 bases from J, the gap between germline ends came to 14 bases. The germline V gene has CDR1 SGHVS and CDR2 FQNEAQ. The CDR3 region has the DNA TGTGCCAGCAGCTTAGCGCAGCAGGTAGATCATCAGCCCCAGCATTTT. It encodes CASSLAQQVDHQPQHF.

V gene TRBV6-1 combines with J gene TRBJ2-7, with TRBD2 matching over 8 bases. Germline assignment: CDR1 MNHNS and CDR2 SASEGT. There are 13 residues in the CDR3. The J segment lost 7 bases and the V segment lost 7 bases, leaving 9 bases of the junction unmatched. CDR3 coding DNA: TGTGCCAGCACTTCGGGAGGGGGAGAAGAGCAGTACTTC. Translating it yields CASTSGGGEEQYF.

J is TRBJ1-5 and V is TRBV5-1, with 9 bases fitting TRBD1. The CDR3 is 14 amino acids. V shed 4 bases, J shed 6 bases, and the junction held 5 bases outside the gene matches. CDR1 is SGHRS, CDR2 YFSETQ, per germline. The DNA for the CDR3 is TGCGCCAGCAGCACGGACAGGGGAGGTCAGCCCCAGCATTTT. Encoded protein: CASSTDRGGQPQHF. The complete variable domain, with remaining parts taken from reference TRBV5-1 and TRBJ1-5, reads KAGVTQTPRYLIKTRGQQVTLSCSPISGHRSVSWYQQTPGQGLQFLFEYFSETQRNKGNFPGRFSGRQFSNSRSEMNVSTLELGDSALYLCASSTDRGGQPQHFGDGTRLSIL.

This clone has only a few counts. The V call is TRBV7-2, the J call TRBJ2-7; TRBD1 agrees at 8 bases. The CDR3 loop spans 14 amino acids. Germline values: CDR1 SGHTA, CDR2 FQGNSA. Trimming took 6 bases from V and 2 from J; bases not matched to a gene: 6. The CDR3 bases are TGTGCCAGCAGTTACTCGGACAGGGCCTACGAGCAGTACTTC. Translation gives CASSYSDRAYEQYF.

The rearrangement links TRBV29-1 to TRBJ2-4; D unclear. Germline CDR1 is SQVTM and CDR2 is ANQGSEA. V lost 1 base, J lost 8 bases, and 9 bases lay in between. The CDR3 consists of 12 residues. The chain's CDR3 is CSVEVSEYIQYF. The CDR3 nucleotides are TGCAGCGTTGAAGTTTCTGAGTACATTCAGTACTTC.

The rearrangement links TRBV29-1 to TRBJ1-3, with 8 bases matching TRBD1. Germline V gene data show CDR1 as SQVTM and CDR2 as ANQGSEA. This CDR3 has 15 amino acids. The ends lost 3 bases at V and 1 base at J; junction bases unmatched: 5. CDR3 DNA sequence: TGCAGCGTTGAGGGGACAGGCTGGTCTGGAAACACCATATATTTT. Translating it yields CSVEGTGWSGNTIYF.

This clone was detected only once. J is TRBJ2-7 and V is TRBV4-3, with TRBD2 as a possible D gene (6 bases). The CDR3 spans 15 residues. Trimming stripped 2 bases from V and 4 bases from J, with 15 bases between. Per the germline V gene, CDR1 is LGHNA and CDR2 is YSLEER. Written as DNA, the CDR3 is TGCGCCAGCAGCCAACTCCTGGGGGGAGTGTACGAGCAGTACTTC. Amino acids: CASSQLLGGVYEQYF.

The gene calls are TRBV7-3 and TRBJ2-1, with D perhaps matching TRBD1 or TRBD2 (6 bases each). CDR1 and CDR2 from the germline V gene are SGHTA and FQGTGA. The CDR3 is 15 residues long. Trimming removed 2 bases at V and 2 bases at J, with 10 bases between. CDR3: CASSLSGGTYNEQFF. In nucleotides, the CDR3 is TGTGCCAGCAGCTTATCCGGGGGCACCTACAATGAGCAGTTCTTC.

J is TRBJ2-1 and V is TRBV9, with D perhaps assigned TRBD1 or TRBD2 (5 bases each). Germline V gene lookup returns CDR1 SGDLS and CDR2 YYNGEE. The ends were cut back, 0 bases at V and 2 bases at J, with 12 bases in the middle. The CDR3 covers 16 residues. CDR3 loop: CASSVGTPGPYNEQFF. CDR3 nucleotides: TGTGCCAGCAGCGTAGGTACCCCGGGACCCTACAATGAGCAGTTCTTC.

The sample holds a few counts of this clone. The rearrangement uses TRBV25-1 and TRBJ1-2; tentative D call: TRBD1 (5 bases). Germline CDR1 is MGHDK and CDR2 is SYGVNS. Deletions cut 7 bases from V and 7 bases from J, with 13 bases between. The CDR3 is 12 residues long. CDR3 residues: CASMQGTRGYTF. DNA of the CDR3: TGTGCCAGCATGCAGGGAACGCGTGGCTACACCTTC.

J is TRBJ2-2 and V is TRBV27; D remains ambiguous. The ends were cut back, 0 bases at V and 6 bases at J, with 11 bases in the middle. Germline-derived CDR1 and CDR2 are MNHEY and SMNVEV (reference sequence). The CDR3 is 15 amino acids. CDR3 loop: CASSLSQIGAGELFF. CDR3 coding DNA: TGTGCCAGCAGTTTATCTCAAATTGGGGCCGGGGAGCTGTTTTTT.

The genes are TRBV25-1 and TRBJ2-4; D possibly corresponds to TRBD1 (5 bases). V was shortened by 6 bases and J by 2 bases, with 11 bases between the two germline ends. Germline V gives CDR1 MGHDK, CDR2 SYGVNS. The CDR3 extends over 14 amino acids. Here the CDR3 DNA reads TGTGCCAGCAGCTCTGTGGGGCCCAAAAACATTCAGTACTTC. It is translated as CASSSVGPKNIQYF.

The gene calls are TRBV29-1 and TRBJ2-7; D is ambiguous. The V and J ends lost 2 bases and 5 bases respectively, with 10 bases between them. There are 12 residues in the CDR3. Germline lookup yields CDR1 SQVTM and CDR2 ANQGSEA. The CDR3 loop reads CSVEKTPNEQYF. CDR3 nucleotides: TGCAGCGTTGAAAAGACCCCCAACGAGCAGTACTTC.

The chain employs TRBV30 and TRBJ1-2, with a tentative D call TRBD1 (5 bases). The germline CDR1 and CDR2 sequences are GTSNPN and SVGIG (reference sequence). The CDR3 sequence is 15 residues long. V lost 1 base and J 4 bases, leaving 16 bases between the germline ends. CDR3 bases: TGTGCCTGGAGTGGGGGGACCGATTTGGTCTATGGCTACACCTTC. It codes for CAWSGGTDLVYGYTF.

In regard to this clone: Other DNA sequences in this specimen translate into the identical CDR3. The CDR3 DNA sequence: TGTGCCAGCAGCCCCGGCTCTGGGGCCAACGTCCTGACTTTC. Translated, it gives CASSPGSGANVLTF. The chain joins TRBV9 to TRBJ2-6; D is unclear. Germline V CDR1 and CDR2: SGDLS, YYNGEE. Between the trimmed V and J ends, which lost 4 bases and 0 bases, there was a span of 5 bases. The CDR3 has 14 amino acids.

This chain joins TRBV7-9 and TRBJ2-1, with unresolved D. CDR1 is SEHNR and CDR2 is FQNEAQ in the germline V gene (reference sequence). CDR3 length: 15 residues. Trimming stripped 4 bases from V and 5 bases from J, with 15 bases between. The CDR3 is CASSSISTRHNEQFF. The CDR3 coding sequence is TGTGCCAGCAGCTCCATCTCGACGCGTCACAATGAGCAGTTCTTC.

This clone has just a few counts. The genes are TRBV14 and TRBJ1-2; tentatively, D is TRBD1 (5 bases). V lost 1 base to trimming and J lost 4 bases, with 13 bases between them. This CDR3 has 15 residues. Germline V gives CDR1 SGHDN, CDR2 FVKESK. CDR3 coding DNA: TGTGCCAGCAGCCAAGGGAGGAGGGACGGCTATGGCTACACCTTC. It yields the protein CASSQGRRDGYGYTF.

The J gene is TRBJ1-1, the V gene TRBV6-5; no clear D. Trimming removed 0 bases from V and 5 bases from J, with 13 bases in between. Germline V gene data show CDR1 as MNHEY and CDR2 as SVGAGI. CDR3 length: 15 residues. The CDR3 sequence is CASSYSWESLTEAFF. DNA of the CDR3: TGTGCCAGCAGTTACTCGTGGGAGAGTTTAACTGAAGCTTTCTTT.

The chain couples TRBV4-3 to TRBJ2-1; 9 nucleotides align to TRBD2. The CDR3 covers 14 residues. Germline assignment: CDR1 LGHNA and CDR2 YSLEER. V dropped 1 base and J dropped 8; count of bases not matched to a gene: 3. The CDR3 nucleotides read TGCGCCAGCAGCCAAGGGACTAGCGCCCATGAGCAGTTCTTC. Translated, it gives CASSQGTSAHEQFF.

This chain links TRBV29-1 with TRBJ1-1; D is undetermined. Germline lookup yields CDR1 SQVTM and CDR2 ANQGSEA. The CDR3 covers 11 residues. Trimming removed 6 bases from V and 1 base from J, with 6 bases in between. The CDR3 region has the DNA TGCAGCGTATGGACGAACACTGAAGCTTTCTTT. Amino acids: CSVWTNTEAFF.